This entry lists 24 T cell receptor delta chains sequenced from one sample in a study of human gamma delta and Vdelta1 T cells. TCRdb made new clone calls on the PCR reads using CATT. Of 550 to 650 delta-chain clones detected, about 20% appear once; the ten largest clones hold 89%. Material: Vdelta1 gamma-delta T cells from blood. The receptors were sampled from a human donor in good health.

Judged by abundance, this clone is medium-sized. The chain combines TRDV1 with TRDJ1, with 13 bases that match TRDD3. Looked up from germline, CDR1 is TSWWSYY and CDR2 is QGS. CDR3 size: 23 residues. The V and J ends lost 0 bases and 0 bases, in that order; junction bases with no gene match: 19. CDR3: CALGELPFYTLVLGDTYTDKLIF. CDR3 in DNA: TGTGCTCTTGGGGAACTCCCATTCTACACCCTCGTACTGGGGGATACGTACACCGATAAACTCATCTTT.

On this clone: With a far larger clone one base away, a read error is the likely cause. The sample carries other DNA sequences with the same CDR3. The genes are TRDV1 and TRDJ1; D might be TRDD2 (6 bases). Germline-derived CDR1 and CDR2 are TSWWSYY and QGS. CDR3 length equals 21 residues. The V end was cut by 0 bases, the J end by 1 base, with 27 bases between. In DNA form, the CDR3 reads TGTGCTCTTGGGGAACTAGGGCCTTCCCACGCACCCGGGGGTGCCACCGATAAACTCATCTTT. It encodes CALGELGPSHAPGGATDKLIF.

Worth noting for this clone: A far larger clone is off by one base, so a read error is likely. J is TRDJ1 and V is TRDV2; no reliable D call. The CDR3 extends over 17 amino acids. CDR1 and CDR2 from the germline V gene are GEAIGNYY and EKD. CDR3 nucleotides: TGTGCCCGTGACACCGTAAACGCGAGAGAATACACCGATAAACTCATCTTT. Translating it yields CARDTVNAREYTDKLIF.

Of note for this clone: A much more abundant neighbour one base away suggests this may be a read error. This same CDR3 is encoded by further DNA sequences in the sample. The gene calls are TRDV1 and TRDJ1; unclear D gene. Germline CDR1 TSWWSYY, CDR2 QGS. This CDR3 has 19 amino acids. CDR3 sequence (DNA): TGTGCTCTTGGGGAAGGGCACTACTCGGTATGGGTTATAACCGATAAGCTCATCTTT. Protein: CALGEGHYSVWVITDKLIF.

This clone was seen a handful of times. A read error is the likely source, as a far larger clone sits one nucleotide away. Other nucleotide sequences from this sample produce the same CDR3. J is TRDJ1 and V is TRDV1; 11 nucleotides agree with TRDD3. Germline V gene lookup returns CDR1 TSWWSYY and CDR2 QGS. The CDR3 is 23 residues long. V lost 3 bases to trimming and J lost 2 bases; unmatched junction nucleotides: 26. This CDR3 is CALGDAGHPTVGGYAVVTDKLIF. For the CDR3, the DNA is TGTGCTCTTGGGGACGCGGGTCATCCTACTGTTGGGGGATACGCCGTTGTGACCGATAAACTCATCTTT.

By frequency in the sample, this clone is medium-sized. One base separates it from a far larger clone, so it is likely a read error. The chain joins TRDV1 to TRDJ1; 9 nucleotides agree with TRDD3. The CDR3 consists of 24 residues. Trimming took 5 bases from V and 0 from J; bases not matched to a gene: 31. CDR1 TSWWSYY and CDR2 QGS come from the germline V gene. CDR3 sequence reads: CALGQSLPLPGYWGTYSYTDKLIF. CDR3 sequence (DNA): TGTGCTCTTGGGCAGTCCCTCCCTCTTCCGGGCTACTGGGGGACTTACTCTTACACCGATAAACTCATCTTT.

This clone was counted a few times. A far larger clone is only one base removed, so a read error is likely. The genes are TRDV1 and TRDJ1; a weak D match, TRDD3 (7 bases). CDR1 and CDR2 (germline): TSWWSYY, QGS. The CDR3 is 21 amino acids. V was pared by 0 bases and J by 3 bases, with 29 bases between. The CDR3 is CALGELGPSHAPGGASDKLIF. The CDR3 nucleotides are TGTGCTCTTGGGGAACTAGGGCCTTCCCACGCACCTGGGGGTGCCTCCGATAAACTCATCTTT.

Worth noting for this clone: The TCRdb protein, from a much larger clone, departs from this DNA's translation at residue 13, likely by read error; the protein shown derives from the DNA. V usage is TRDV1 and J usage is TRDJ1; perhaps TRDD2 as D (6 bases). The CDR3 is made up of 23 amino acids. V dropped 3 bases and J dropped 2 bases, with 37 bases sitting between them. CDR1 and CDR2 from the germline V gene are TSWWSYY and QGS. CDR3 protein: CALGDAGHPTVGEYAVVTDKLIF. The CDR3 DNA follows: TGTGCTCTTGGGGACGCGGGTCATCCTACCGTTGGGGAATACGCCGTTGTGACCGATAAACTCATCTTT.

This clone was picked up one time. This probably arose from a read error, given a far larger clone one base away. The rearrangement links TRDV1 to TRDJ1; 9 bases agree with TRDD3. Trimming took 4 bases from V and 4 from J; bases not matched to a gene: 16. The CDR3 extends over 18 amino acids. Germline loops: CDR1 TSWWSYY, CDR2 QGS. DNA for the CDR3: TGTGCTCTTGGGGTGGAAGTTCCGTACTACTGGGGGAACGATAAACTCATCTTT. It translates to CALGVEVPYYWGNDKLIF.

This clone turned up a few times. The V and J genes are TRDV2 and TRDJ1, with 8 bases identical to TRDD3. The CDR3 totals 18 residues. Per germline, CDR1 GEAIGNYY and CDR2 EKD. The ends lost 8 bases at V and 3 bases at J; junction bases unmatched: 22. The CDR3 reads CASRFRPGDIRKADKLIF. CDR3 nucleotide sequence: TGTGCCTCCAGATTCCGACCGGGGGATATAAGAAAGGCCGATAAACTCATCTTT.

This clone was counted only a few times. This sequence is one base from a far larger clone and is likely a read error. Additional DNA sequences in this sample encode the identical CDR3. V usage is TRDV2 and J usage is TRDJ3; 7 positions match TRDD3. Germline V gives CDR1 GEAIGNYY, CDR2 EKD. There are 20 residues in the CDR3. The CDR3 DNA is TGCGCCTGCGACACTCACTACTATACGGGGGATCCCTGGGACACCCGACAGATGTTTTTC. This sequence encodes CACDTHYYTGDPWDTRQMFF.

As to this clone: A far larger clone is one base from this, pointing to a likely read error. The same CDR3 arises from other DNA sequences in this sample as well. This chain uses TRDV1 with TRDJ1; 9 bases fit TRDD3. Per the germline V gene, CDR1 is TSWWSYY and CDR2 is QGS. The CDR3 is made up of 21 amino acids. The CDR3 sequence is CALGESSLRTWGIWDTDKLIF. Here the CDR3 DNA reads TGTGCCCTTGGGGAATCCTCCCTCCGGACGTGGGGGATATGGGACACCGATAAACTCATCTTT.

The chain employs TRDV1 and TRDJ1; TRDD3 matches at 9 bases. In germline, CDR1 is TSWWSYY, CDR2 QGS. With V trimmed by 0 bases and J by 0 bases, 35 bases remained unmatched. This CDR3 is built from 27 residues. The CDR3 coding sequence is TGTGCTCTTGGGGAACTAGTCTTCGTCGGAGCGGCCCGTACTGGGGGAGCACCGTCTTCGTACACCGATAAACTCATCTTT. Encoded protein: CALGELVFVGAARTGGAPSSYTDKLIF.

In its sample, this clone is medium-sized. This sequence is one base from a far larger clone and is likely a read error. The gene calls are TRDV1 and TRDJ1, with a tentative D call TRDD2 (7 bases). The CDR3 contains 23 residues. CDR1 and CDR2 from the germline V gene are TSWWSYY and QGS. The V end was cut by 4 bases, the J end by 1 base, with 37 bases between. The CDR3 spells CALGVFTFLPTPIYLGVTDKLIF. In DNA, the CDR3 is TGTGCTCTTGGGGTCTTTACCTTCCTTCCGACACCTATTTACTTGGGGGTCACCGATAAACTCATCTTT.

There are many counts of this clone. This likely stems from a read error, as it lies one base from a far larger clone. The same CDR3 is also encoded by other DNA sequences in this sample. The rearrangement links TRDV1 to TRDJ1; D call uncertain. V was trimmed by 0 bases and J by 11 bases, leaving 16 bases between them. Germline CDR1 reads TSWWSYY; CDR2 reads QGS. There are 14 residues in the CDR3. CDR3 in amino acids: CALGELLVPLKLIF. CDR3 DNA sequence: TGTGCTCTTGGGGAACTTCTCGTCCCCTTAAAGCTCATCTTT.

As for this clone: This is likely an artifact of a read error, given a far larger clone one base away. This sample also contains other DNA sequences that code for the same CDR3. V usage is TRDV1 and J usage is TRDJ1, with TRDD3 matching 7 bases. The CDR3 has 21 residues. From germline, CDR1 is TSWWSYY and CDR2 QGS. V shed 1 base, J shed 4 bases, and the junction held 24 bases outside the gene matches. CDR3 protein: CALGERWGPPGTGDLLDKLIF. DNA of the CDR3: TGTGCTCTTGGGGAACGCTGGGGGCCCCCCGGTACTGGGGACCTTCTCGATAAACTCATCTTT.

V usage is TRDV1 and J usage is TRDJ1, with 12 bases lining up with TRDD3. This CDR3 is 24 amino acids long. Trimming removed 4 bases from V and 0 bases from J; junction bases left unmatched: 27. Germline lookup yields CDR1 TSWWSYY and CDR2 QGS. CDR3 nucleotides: TGTGCTCTTGGGGGACCCTTGACCCCGCCCCTGTACTGGGGGATACTTTCATACACCGATAAACTCATCTTT. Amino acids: CALGGPLTPPLYWGILSYTDKLIF.

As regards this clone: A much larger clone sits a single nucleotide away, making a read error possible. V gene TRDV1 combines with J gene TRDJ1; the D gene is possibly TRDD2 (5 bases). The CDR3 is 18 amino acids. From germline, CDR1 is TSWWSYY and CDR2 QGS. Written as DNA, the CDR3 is TGTGCTCTTGTCTTTTCCTCCGTCCTCGATTGTTCCACCGATAACCTCATCTTT. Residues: CALVFSSVLDCSTDNLIF.

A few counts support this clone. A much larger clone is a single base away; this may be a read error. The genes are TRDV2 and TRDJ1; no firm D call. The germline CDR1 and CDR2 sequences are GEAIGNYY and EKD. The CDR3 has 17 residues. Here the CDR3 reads CACATVNAREYTDKLIF. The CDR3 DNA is TGTGCCTGTGCCACCGTAAACGCGAGAGAATACACCGATAAACTCATCTTT.

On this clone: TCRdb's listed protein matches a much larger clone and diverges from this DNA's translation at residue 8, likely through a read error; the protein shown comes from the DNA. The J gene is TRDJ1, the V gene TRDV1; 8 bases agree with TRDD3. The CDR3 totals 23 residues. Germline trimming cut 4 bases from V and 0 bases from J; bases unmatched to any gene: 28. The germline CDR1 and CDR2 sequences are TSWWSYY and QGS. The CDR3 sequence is CALGAASSPEHGGLAVYTDKLIF. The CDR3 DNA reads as TGTGCTCTTGGGGCTGCTTCCTCCCCGGAACATGGGGGATTAGCAGTGTACACCGATAAACTCATCTTT.

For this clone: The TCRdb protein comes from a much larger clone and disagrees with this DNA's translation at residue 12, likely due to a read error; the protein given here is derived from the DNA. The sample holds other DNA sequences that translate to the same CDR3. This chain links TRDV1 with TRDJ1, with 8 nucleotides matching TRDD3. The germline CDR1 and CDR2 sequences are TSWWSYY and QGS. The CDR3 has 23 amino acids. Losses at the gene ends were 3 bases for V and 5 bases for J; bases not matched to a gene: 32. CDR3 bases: TGTGCTCTTGGGGACGCGGGTCATCCTACCGTTGAGGGATACGCCGTTGTGACTGATAAACTCATCTTT. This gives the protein CALGDAGHPTVEGYAVVTDKLIF.

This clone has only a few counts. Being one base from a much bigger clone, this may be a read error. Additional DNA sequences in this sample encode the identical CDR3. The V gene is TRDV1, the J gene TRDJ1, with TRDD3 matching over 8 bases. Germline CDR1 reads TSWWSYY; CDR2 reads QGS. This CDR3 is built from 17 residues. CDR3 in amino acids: CALEGLWGNTYTDKLIF. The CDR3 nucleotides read TGTGCTCTTGAGGGCCTCTGGGGGAATACTTACACCGATAAGCTCATCTTT.

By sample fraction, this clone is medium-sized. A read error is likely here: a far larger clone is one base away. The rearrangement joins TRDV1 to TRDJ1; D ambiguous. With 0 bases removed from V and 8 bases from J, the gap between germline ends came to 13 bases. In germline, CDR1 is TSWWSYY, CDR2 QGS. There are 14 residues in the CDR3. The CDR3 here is CALGELLAPLKLIF. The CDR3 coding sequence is TGTGCTCTTGGGGAACTTCTCGCCCCCTTAAAACTCATCTTT.

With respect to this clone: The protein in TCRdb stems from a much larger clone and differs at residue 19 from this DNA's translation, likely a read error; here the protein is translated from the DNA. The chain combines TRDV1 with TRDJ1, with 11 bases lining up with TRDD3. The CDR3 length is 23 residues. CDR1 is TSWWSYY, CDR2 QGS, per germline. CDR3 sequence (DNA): TGTGCTCTTGGGGACGCGGGTCATCCTACCGTTGGGGGATACGCCGTTGTGACCGGTAAACTCATCTTT. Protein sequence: CALGDAGHPTVGGYAVVTGKLIF.